Each of the 3 T cell receptor beta chains below was sequenced from the same sample in a study of T cell repertoires in cytomegalovirus infection. TCRdb recomputed calls from the reads with MiXCR, one row per CDR3 protein. Here the sample spans around 240,000 distinct CDR3 sequences, about 23% being singletons. Specimen: CD8+ T cells from PBMCs. These receptors were collected from a human donor in good health (CMV status not recorded). Some clones in this sample may be carry-over from other donors' samples.

The J gene is TRBJ2-1, the V gene TRBV7-9, with 8 bases identical to TRBD2. CDR1 is SEHNR, CDR2 FQNEAQ, per germline (reference sequence). The CDR3 runs to 17 residues. J lost 3 bases, V lost 1 base, and 8 bases had no gene match. CDR3 DNA: TGTGCCAGCAGCTTAGGCGCGGGGGGCCAATTCTACAATGAGCAGTTCTTC. It codes for CASSLGAGGQFYNEQFF.

The table lists this clonotype with many counts. The chain links TRBV6-5 to TRBJ2-2, with a possible D match to TRBD1 (5 bases). The CDR3 is made up of 13 amino acids. V shed 4 bases and J shed 6 bases, with 9 bases lying between them. The germline gives CDR1 MNHEY, CDR2 SVGAGI. The CDR3 spells CASSSGLSGELFF. DNA for the CDR3: TGTGCCAGCAGTTCAGGGTTATCCGGGGAGCTGTTTTTT.

In this sample, this clonotype turned up a few times. The chain recombines TRBV12-3 or TRBV12-4 with TRBJ1-1, with 11 bases that match TRBD1. V shed 7 bases and J 6 bases; nucleotides not matched to a gene: 4. This CDR3 region has 13 residues. CDR3 nucleotides: TGTGCCAGCACCTGGACAGGGGGCGCTGAAGCTTTCTTT. Its protein is CASTWTGGAEAFF.